This TCR beta chain was sequenced during a study of blood T cells in healthy people across ages. Study findings and constraints: CMV status of donors was not determined, possibly confounding expanded clonotype changes.

In this sample, this clonotype turned up a few times. The antigen is unknown. This CDR3 is built from 15 residues. The V end was cut by 8 bases, the J end by 2 bases, with 16 bases between. Germline CDR1 reads MNHEY; CDR2 reads SVGEGT. Then a second PCR, running about 6 to 11 cycles, was carried out with a sample-barcoded 5' primer and a J-beta primer mix. TCRdb ran MiXCR on the 5' RACE reads and lists one entry per CDR3 protein. The sample includes roughly 1.9 million distinct CDR3 sequences, 39% of them seen just once. Input material: blood. The chain links TRBV6-2 or TRBV6-3 to TRBJ1-5; D may be TRBD1 (6 bases). The sequence came from a human donor in good health. The DNA for the CDR3 is TGTGCCAGCTGCTACAGGGCGAGGCGCAATCAGCCCCAGCATTTT. This translates into CASCYRARRNQPQHF.